Included here is one T cell receptor (beta chain) sequence, with context. Other DNA sequences from this sample encode an identical CDR3 as well. Generated by immunoSEQ multiplex PCR, the TCRdb table keeps only in-frame clones and is missing some. The repertoire holds roughly 150,000 clones, 85% to 90% seen once, with 9.5% to 12% in the top ten. This sample stems from a study of blood T cell repertoires in COVID-19. Background on the study: T cells, B-cell-depleted T cells, or PBMCs supplied cDNA or gDNA.

CDR3 length: 13 residues. Trimming left V 0 bases short and J 3 bases short, with 6 bases between. CDR1 LNHDA and CDR2 SQIVND come from the germline V gene (reference sequence). The chain recombines TRBV19 with TRBJ2-7; D uncertain. This TCR came from a woman aged 80 or over with acute or convalescent COVID-19. Sequencing was performed on peripheral blood. In nucleotides, the CDR3 is TGTGCCAGTAGTATAGAAGTCGGCTACGAGCAGTACTTC. It is translated as CASSIEVGYEQYF.